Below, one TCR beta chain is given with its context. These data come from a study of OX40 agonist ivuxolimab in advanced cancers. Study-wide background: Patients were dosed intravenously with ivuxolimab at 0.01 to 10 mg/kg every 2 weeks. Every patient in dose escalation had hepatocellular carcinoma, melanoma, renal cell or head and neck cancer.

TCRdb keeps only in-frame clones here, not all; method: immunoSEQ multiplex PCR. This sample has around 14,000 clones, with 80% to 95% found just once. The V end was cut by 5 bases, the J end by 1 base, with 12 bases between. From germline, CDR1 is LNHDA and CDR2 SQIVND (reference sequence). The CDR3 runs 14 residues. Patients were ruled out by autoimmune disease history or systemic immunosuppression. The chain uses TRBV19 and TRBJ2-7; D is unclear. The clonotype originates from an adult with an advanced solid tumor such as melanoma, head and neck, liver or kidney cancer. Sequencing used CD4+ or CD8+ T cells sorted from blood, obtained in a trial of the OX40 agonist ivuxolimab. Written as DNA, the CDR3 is TGTGCCAGTAGTCCGGCAGACCTTTCCTACGAGCAGTACTTC. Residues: CASSPADLSYEQYF.